Listed below are T cell receptor beta chains from one sample, sequenced in a study of blood T cell repertoires in COVID-19. The table came from immunoSEQ multiplex PCR; TCRdb's copy has only in-frame clones and leaves some out. The table has about 61,000 clones, more than 70% seen once; the top ten hold about 6.3%. The sample consisted of peripheral blood. These receptor sequences come from a man in his fifties or sixties with acute or convalescent COVID-19. The CDR3 runs from the conserved cysteine through the conserved F or W. A D gene is named only where the DNA matches it firmly. Not every row has a clone size; where given, it reads once, few, many or a size class.

clone size,D gene,J gene,V gene,CDR3 protein,CDR3 DNA
.,TRBD1,TRBJ1-2,TRBV7-2,CASSPKGQGVIYGYTF,TGTGCCAGCAGCCCCAAGGGACAGGGAGTTATTTATGGCTACACCTTC
.,.,TRBJ1-1,TRBV30,CAWSVLQGPTEAFF,TGTGCCTGGAGTGTTCTCCAGGGTCCCACTGAAGCTTTCTTT
.,TRBD1,TRBJ1-2,TRBV5-6,CASSLDRGSRGYTF,TGTGCCAGCAGCTTGGACAGGGGCTCCAGAGGCTACACCTTC
once,TRBD2,TRBJ2-1,TRBV3-1/TRBV3-2,CASSQAGLGNLEQFF,TGTGCCAGCAGCCAAGCGGGACTAGGGAACCTGGAGCAGTTCTTC
.,TRBD1,TRBJ1-2,TRBV7-2,CASSNYRGRDFYGYTF,TGTGCCAGCAGCAACTACAGGGGACGTGATTTCTATGGCTACACCTTC
.,.,TRBJ2-6,TRBV5-1,CASSFMAQGSGANVLTF,TGCGCCAGCAGCTTCATGGCCCAGGGATCTGGGGCCAACGTCCTGACTTTC
.,.,TRBJ1-1,TRBV6-2/TRBV6-3,CASSSHRGGNTEAFF,TGTGCCAGCAGTTCCCACAGAGGGGGGAACACTGAAGCTTTCTTT
.,TRBD1,TRBJ2-2,TRBV19,CASSVGQGIGYGELFF,TGTGCCAGTAGTGTCGGACAGGGGATTGGGTACGGGGAGCTGTTTTTT
.,.,TRBJ2-3,TRBV2,CASSVGSDGTDTQYF,TGTGCCAGCAGTGTCGGGAGTGACGGCACAGATACGCAGTATTTT
.,.,TRBJ1-6,TRBV30,CAWSLPQGSRNNSPLHF,TGTGCCTGGAGTCTTCCGCAGGGTTCTAGGAATAATTCACCCCTCCACTTT
.,.,TRBJ1-1,TRBV2,CASSDGARGTEAFF,TGTGCCAGCAGTGATGGGGCGCGGGGCACTGAAGCTTTCTTT
.,TRBD1,TRBJ1-1,TRBV6-5,CASKLPGGNTEAFF,TGTGCCAGCAAGCTGCCAGGGGGCAACACTGAAGCTTTCTTT
.,.,TRBJ1-2,TRBV18,CASSEGQGGGYTF,TGTGCCAGCTCCGAAGGTCAGGGAGGTGGCTACACCTTC
once,.,TRBJ1-1,TRBV5-8,CASSLILTEAFF,TGTGCCAGCAGCTTGATCTTGACTGAAGCTTTCTTT
.,.,TRBJ1-1,TRBV30,CAWTPGASKAFF,TGTGCCTGGACCCCAGGGGCCTCAAAAGCTTTCTTT
.,TRBD1,TRBJ2-2,TRBV7-2,CASSRGQSNTGELFF,TGTGCCAGCAGCCGGGGACAGTCGAACACCGGGGAGCTGTTTTTT
.,.,TRBJ1-3,TRBV7-2,CASSLVSGGNTIYF,TGTGCCAGCAGCTTAGTTTCCGGTGGAAACACCATATATTTT
.,TRBD1,TRBJ1-4,TRBV30,CAWSRGQGAEKLFF,TGTGCCTGGAGTAGGGGACAGGGCGCGGAAAAACTGTTTTTT
.,.,TRBJ2-5,TRBV5-5,CASSGAPFSGETQYF,TGTGCCAGCAGTGGAGCCCCCTTCTCGGGGGAGACCCAGTACTTC
once,.,TRBJ2-1,TRBV11-3,CASSHATGSTYNEQFF,TGTGCCAGCAGCCACGCCACAGGGTCTACCTACAATGAGCAGTTCTTC
.,.,TRBJ1-4,TRBV30,CAWGALANEKLFF,TGTGCCTGGGGGGCACTAGCTAATGAAAAACTGTTTTTT
once,.,TRBJ2-1,TRBV7-2,CASSLALTMNNEQFF,TGTGCCAGCAGCTTAGCTCTGACAATGAACAATGAGCAGTTCTTC
.,TRBD1,TRBJ1-2,TRBV7-9,CASSRKSVTGPRGYGYTF,TGTGCCAGCAGTCGAAAAAGTGTGACAGGGCCCCGGGGCTATGGCTACACCTTC
.,TRBD1,TRBJ2-5,TRBV27,CASRGTGGVETQYF,TGTGCCAGCAGAGGGACAGGGGGCGTAGAGACCCAGTACTTC
.,.,TRBJ1-2,TRBV9,CASSVAREATYGYTF,TGTGCCAGCAGCGTAGCTAGGGAGGCTACCTATGGCTACACCTTC
.,.,TRBJ2-7,TRBV20-1,CSASGPDSYEQYF,TGCAGTGCTAGTGGCCCAGATTCCTACGAGCAGTACTTC
.,.,TRBJ1-3,TRBV30,CAWSGTESGNTIYF,TGTGCCTGGAGTGGTACGGAGTCTGGAAACACCATATATTTT
.,TRBD1,TRBJ2-3,TRBV30,CAWSGTGRADTQYF,TGTGCCTGGTCCGGGACAGGGCGTGCAGATACGCAGTATTTT
.,TRBD1,TRBJ1-1,TRBV11-2,CASRETGGRWSNFF,TGTGCCAGCAGAGAGACAGGGGGAAGGTGGTCTAATTTCTTT
.,.,TRBJ2-7,TRBV7-2,CASSLTTRDYEQYF,TGTGCCAGCAGCTTAACCACCCGGGATTACGAGCAGTACTTC
.,.,TRBJ2-5,TRBV4-3,CASSQAGSEETQYF,TGCGCCAGCAGCCAAGCTGGGAGCGAAGAGACCCAGTACTTC
.,.,TRBJ1-5,TRBV4-3,CASSQDRFGSQPQHF,TGCGCCAGCAGCCAAGATCGGTTTGGGAGTCAGCCCCAGCATTTT
once,.,TRBJ1-5,TRBV19,CASSPRVNQPQHF,TGTGCCAGTAGTCCGAGGGTGAATCAGCCCCAGCATTTT
.,.,TRBJ2-1,TRBV27,CASSLWARSRNEGNEQFF,TGTGCCAGCAGTTTATGGGCACGGTCCAGGAACGAGGGCAATGAGCAGTTCTTC
.,.,TRBJ2-7,TRBV19,CASSIGARTYEQYF,TGTGCCAGTAGTATTGGGGCCAGAACCTACGAGCAGTACTTC
.,TRBD1,TRBJ2-1,TRBV19,CASSLGQVKDGEQFF,TGTGCCAGTAGTTTGGGACAGGTCAAGGATGGTGAGCAGTTCTTC
.,TRBD1,TRBJ2-5,TRBV27,CASSLDRAGGETQYF,TGTGCCAGCAGTTTGGACAGGGCCGGAGGGGAGACCCAGTACTTC
.,.,TRBJ2-2,TRBV12-5,CASGGANTGELFF,TGTGCTAGCGGGGGAGCGAACACCGGGGAGCTGTTTTTT
once,TRBD1,TRBJ1-6,TRBV11-2,CASSWGQSLSALHF,TGTGCCAGCAGCTGGGGACAGAGTTTATCGGCCCTCCACTTT
.,.,TRBJ2-7,TRBV12-3/TRBV12-4,CASSPTAYEQYF,TGTGCCAGCAGTCCGACAGCCTACGAGCAGTACTTC
once,.,TRBJ1-1,TRBV12-3/TRBV12-4,CASSLSGVEAFF,TGTGCCAGCAGTTTATCGGGGGTCGAAGCTTTCTTT
.,.,TRBJ2-7,TRBV19,CATAGQWGYEQYF,TGTGCCACTGCCGGACAGTGGGGCTACGAGCAGTACTTC
.,TRBD1,TRBJ2-7,TRBV18,CASSPGIRGIYSYEQYF,TGTGCCAGCTCACCGGGTATCAGGGGGATCTACTCCTACGAGCAGTACTTC